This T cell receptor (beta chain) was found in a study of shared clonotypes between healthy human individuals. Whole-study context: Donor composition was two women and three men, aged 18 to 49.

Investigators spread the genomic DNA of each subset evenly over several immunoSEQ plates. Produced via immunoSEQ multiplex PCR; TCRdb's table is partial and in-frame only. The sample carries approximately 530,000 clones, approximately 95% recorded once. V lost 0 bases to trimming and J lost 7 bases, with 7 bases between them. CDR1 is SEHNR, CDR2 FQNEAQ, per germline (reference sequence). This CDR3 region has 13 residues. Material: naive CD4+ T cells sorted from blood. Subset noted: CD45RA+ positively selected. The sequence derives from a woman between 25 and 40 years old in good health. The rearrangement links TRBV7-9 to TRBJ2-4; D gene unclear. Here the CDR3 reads CASSLAVANIQYF. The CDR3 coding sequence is TGTGCCAGCAGCTTAGCGGTCGCTAACATTCAGTACTTC.